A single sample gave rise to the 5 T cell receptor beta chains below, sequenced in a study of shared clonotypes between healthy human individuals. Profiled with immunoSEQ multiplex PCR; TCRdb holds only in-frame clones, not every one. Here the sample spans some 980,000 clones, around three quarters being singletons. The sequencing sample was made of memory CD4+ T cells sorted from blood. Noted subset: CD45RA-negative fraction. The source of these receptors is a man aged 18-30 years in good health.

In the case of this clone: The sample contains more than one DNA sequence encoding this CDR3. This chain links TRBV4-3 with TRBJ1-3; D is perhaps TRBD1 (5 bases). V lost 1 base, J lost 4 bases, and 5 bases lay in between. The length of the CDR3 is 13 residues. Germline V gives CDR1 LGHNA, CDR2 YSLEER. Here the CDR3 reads CASSQGGGNTIYF. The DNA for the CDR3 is TGCGCCAGCAGCCAAGGGGGGGGAAACACCATATATTTT.

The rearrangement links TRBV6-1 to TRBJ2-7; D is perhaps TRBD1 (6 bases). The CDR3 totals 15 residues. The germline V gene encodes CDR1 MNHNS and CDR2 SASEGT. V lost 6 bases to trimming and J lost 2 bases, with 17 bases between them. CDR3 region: CASRKERGLAYEQYF. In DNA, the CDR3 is TGTGCCAGCAGAAAGGAGAGGGGGTTAGCCTACGAGCAGTACTTC.

The CDR3 DNA sequence: TGTGCCAGCTCACCTTCTCAGGGGGGACTAAACTATGGCTACACCTTC. Protein product: CASSPSQGGLNYGYTF. The rearrangement links TRBV18 to TRBJ1-2; 7 nucleotides line up with TRBD1. Per germline, CDR1 KGHSH and CDR2 LQKENI. CDR3 length equals 16 residues. With 3 bases clipped from V and 2 bases from J, the junction kept 9 bases outside the gene matches.

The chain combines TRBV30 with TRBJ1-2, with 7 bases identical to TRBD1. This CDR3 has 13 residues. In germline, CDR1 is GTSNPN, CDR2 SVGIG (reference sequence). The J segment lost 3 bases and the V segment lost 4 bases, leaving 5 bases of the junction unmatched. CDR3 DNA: TGTGCCTGGAACCAACAGGGGTACTATGGCTACACCTTC. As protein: CAWNQQGYYGYTF.

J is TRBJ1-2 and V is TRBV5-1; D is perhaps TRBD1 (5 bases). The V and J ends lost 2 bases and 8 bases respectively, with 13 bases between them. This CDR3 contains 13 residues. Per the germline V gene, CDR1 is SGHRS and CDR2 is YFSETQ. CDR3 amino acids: CASSLPGTTGYTF. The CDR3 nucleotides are TGCGCCAGCAGCTTACCCGGGACGACCGGCTACACCTTC.